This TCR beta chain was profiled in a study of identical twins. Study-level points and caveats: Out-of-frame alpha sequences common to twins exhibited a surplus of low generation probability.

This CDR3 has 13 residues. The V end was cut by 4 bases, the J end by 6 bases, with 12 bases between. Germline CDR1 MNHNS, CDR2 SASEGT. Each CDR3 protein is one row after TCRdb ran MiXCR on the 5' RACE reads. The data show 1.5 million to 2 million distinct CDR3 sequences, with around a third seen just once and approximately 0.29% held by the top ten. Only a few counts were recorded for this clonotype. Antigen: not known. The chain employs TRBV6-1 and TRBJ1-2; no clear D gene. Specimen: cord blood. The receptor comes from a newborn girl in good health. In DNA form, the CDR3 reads TGTGCCAGCAGTGCCCCGAGGGTTCATGGCTACACCTTC. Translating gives CASSAPRVHGYTF.